Detailed here is one T cell receptor (beta chain). The CDR3 has 15 residues. The junction had 4 bases not matched to a gene; V was cut back by 3 bases and J by 8 bases. Germline V lookup: CDR1 SGHRS, CDR2 YFSETQ. The sample is drawn from a study of blood T cell repertoires in COVID-19. The overall study: Spain, Italy and the United States supplied samples that represented acute and convalescent COVID-19.

In the original analysis: Nucleated cell counts were estimated from reference gene primer amplification. Produced via immunoSEQ multiplex PCR; TCRdb's table is partial and in-frame only. V and J calls and clone size are copied from that table; D and trimming were computed from the DNA. Among some 150,000 clones, around 79% were seen once, and the ten largest hold about 5%. Seattle patient enrollment occurred during active infection, with longitudinal follow-up thereafter. The sample comprised peripheral blood. The source is a woman aged 70-85 years with COVID-19, enrolled during active disease. The gene calls are TRBV5-1 and TRBJ2-1; 14 bases fit TRBD2. The DNA for the CDR3 is TGCGCCAGCAGCTCCGGACTAGCGGGGGGTTATGAGCAGTTCTTC. As protein: CASSSGLAGGYEQFF.